The 30 T cell receptor beta chains in this list originate from one sample, sequenced in a study of T cells in Graves' hyperthyroidism and ophthalmopathy. Amplified TCR beta CDR3 regions derived from RNA transcripts. The study used the HTBI primer set for a first-round RT-PCR of the TCR CDR3. TCRdb reanalysed the multiplex PCR reads using MiXCR and keeps one entry per CDR3 protein. The data hold roughly 100,000 distinct CDR3 sequences, with 35% to 45% observed a single time. The sequenced sample was peripheral blood or thyroid tissue (not recorded which). The source of these receptors is a woman between 25 and 40 years old with Graves' hyperthyroidism.

This clonotype was seen only a few times. The rearrangement links TRBV28 to TRBJ1-5, with TRBD1 identical over 7 bases. Germline V lookup: CDR1 MDHEN, CDR2 SYDVKM. This CDR3 has 14 residues. Unmatched junction bases numbered 9, after V lost 7 bases and J lost 6 bases. The CDR3: CASTRVRQGQPQHF. The DNA of the CDR3 is TGTGCCAGCACAAGGGTCAGACAGGGTCAGCCCCAGCATTTT.

The chain uses TRBV7-9 and TRBJ2-7; TRBD2 matches at 7 bases. The V and J ends lost 6 bases and 3 bases, in that order; junction bases with no gene match: 11. CDR3 size: 15 residues. The germline gives CDR1 SEHNR, CDR2 FQNEAQ (reference sequence). The CDR3 loop reads CASSSWEGSDYEQYF. The CDR3 DNA reads as TGTGCCAGCAGTTCCTGGGAGGGAAGCGACTACGAGCAGTACTTC. Using reference TRBV7-9 and TRBJ2-7 for the parts outside the CDR3, the full variable domain is DTGVSQNPRHKITKRGQNVTFRCDPISEHNRLYWYRQTLGQGPEFLTYFQNEAQLEKSRLLSDRFSAERPKGSFSTLEIQRTEQGDSAMYLCASSSWEGSDYEQYFGPGTRLTVT.

This clonotype was seen once. The J gene is TRBJ2-5, the V gene TRBV20-1; D remains ambiguous. The CDR3 runs to 16 residues. V dropped 3 bases and J dropped 9 bases, with 26 bases sitting between them. Germline V CDR1 and CDR2: DFQATT, SNEGSKA (reference sequence). The CDR3 nucleotides are TGCAGTGCTAGTTTATGGGTCCTCGTGGGCAATCAGCCCCAGTACTTC. Translated: CSASLWVLVGNQPQYF.

This clonotype was counted once. The rearrangement uses TRBV5-1 and TRBJ2-5, with D possibly matching TRBD1 (6 bases). Per germline, CDR1 SGHRS and CDR2 YFSETQ. The CDR3 has 13 amino acids. Trimming pared 0 bases from V and 7 bases from J, leaving 10 bases between. CDR3 loop: CASSLEGVPTQYF. CDR3 nucleotide sequence: TGCGCCAGCAGCTTGGAGGGGGTCCCGACCCAGTACTTC.

The chain employs TRBV7-9 and TRBJ1-4, with TRBD1 identical over 7 bases. Losses at the gene ends were 5 bases for V and 6 bases for J; bases not matched to a gene: 18. Looked up from germline, CDR1 is SEHNR and CDR2 is FQNEAQ (reference sequence). This CDR3 contains 18 residues. The CDR3 coding sequence is TGTGCCAGCAGCCCCAGGGGGAACACCGGGGAGGGGGATGAAAAACTGTTTTTT. It is translated as CASSPRGNTGEGDEKLFF.

The chain links TRBV2 to TRBJ2-7; TRBD1 matches at 10 bases. V lost 8 bases and J lost 1; bases outside the gene matches: 2. Germline CDR1 is SNHLY and CDR2 is FYNNEI. The CDR3 extends over 13 amino acids. The CDR3 sequence is CASGGQGSYEQYF. In nucleotides, the CDR3 is TGTGCCAGCGGGGGACAGGGGTCCTACGAGCAGTACTTC.

This clonotype was seen ten or more times. The rearrangement links TRBV5-5 to TRBJ2-2, with TRBD2 as a possible D gene (5 bases). This CDR3 comprises 15 residues. Germline V CDR1 and CDR2: SGHKS, YYEKEE (reference sequence). Trimming left V 2 bases short and J 3 bases short, with 11 bases between. The DNA for the CDR3 is TGTGCCAGCAGCTTTGTGACTACCCACACCGGGGAGCTGTTTTTT. This gives the protein CASSFVTTHTGELFF.

This clonotype was seen many times. The J gene is TRBJ1-5, the V gene TRBV28, with D possibly being TRBD1 (5 bases). Germline values: CDR1 MDHEN, CDR2 SYDVKM. Trimming shortened V by 2 bases and J by 2 bases, and 16 bases separated the two germline ends. The CDR3 is made up of 17 amino acids. The CDR3 nucleotides read TGTGCCAGCAGTTTAGGTCAAGACAGACCGGGCAATCAGCCCCAGCATTTT. This translates into CASSLGQDRPGNQPQHF.

This clonotype was seen ten or more times. This chain connects TRBV5-1 to TRBJ1-1, with D unclear. V shed 1 base and J shed 3 bases, with 10 bases lying between them. Germline V gives CDR1 SGHRS, CDR2 YFSETQ. This CDR3 has 14 residues. The CDR3: CASSLFLRDTEAFF. The CDR3 nucleotides read TGCGCCAGCAGCTTGTTCCTTAGAGACACTGAAGCTTTCTTT. Full variable domain (missing parts from reference TRBV5-1 and TRBJ1-1): KAGVTQTPRYLIKTRGQQVTLSCSPISGHRSVSWYQQTPGQGLQFLFEYFSETQRNKGNFPGRFSGRQFSNSRSEMNVSTLELGDSALYLCASSLFLRDTEAFFGQGTRLTVV.

This clonotype was recorded many times. V gene TRBV20-1 combines with J gene TRBJ2-5, with D possibly being TRBD1 (6 bases). Germline V gene data show CDR1 as DFQATT and CDR2 as SNEGSKA (reference sequence). The ends were cut back, 0 bases at V and 2 bases at J, with 13 bases in the middle. The CDR3 extends over 15 amino acids. This CDR3 reads CSARDPRGGQETQYF. CDR3 bases: TGCAGTGCTAGAGATCCCAGGGGTGGGCAAGAGACCCAGTACTTC.

This clonotype was detected a few times. This may stem from a read error, because a much larger clone lies one nucleotide away. The rearrangement links TRBV6-1 to TRBJ1-1; D remains unclear. The germline CDR1 and CDR2 sequences are MNHNS and SASEGT. The CDR3 sequence is 13 residues long. Trimming removed 4 bases from V and 4 bases from J, with 10 bases in between. The chain's CDR3 is CASSVDGGTEAFF. The CDR3 DNA reads as TGTGCCAGCAGTGTGGACGGAGGCACTGAAGCTTTCTTT.

In this sample, this clonotype turned up many times. The chain joins TRBV6-6 to TRBJ2-7; 9 bases map to TRBD1. Per germline, CDR1 MNHNY and CDR2 SVGAGI (reference sequence). V trimming: 10 bases; J trimming: 4 bases; junction bases outside the gene matches: 8. This CDR3 is 13 amino acids long. In DNA, the CDR3 is TGTGCCACCGCCGGGACAGGGTTTTACGAGCAGTACTTC. It is translated as CATAGTGFYEQYF.

This clonotype was found many times. CDR3 loop: CASSLVGPTYEQYF. The CDR3 DNA sequence: TGTGCCAGCAGCTTGGTTGGCCCCACTTACGAGCAGTACTTC. The chain employs TRBV7-2 and TRBJ2-7; D unclear. This CDR3 comprises 14 residues. Germline CDR1 is SGHTA and CDR2 is FQGNSA. Trimming removed 3 bases from V and 4 bases from J, with 13 bases in between.

With respect to this clonotype: A single base separates this from a much larger clone, so it may be a read error. Likely a read error: the CDR3 ends without its conserved phenylalanine or tryptophan. No DNA is shown, since the ends of the CDR3 on it are uncertain; the CDR3 is the one TCRdb lists. The chain joins TRBV28 to TRBJ1-2. Germline CDR1 MDHEN, CDR2 SYDVKM. The CDR3 is 11 residues long, ends included. This chain's CDR3 is CASSLFRQFVL.

V gene TRBV7-3 combines with J gene TRBJ2-7; 14 bases fit TRBD2. V shed 5 bases and J 4 bases; nucleotides not matched to a gene: 16. Germline CDR1 reads SGHTA; CDR2 reads FQGTGA. The CDR3 loop spans 19 amino acids. CDR3 region: CASSPTGTSGSRWVYEQYF. DNA of the CDR3: TGTGCCAGCAGCCCGACCGGGACTAGCGGGAGTAGGTGGGTTTACGAGCAGTACTTC. Supplemented by reference TRBV7-3 and TRBJ2-7, the full variable domain reads GAGVSQTPSNKVTEKGKYVELRCDPISGHTALYWYRQSLGQGPEFLIYFQGTGAADDSGLPNDRFFAVRPEGSVSTLKIQRTERGDSAVYLCASSPTGTSGSRWVYEQYFGPGTRLTVT.

At least ten counts were recorded for this clonotype. The DNA for the CDR3 is TGTGCCAGTAGTATAGCCGACTACCGGACGTTATGGGACACTGAAGCTTTCTTT. Encoded protein: CASSIADYRTLWDTEAFF. V and J are TRBV19 and TRBJ1-1; D is undetermined. The length of the CDR3 is 18 residues. CDR1 is LNHDA and CDR2 is SQIVND in the germline V gene (reference sequence). The V gene lost 1 base and the J gene lost 3 bases, with 21 bases spanning the gap.

Regarding this clonotype: An end of the junction does not agree with germline; a read error may underlie this. The chain joins TRBV24-1 to TRBJ2-5; D is perhaps TRBD1 (5 bases). There are 14 residues in the CDR3. Germline lookup yields CDR1 KGHDR and CDR2 SFDVKD. The CDR3 reads CATSGQGSQETQHF. CDR3 nucleotides: TGTGCCACCAGTGGTCAGGGCTCGCAAGAGACCCAGCACTTC.

This clonotype was observed many times. This chain links TRBV18 with TRBJ1-1, with 8 bases lining up with TRBD1. The CDR3 is 15 residues long. After removal of 5 bases from V and 0 bases from J, the junction contained 5 bases not matched to a gene. Germline CDR1 KGHSH, CDR2 LQKENI. CDR3 region: CASSRQGSMNTEAFF. CDR3 DNA sequence: TGTGCCAGCTCAAGACAGGGGAGTATGAACACTGAAGCTTTCTTT. The full variable domain, its missing parts supplied by reference TRBV18 and TRBJ1-1, is NAGVMQNPRHLVRRRGQEARLRCSPMKGHSHVYWYRQLPEEGLKFMVYLQKENIIDESGMPKERFSAEFPKEGPSILRIQQVVRGDSAAYFCASSRQGSMNTEAFFGQGTRLTVV.

On this clonotype itself: A read error may be the cause here, since a much bigger clone is one base away. In this CDR3 the conserved last residue, phenylalanine or tryptophan, is missing, so a read error is likely. J is TRBJ1-6 and V is TRBV7-2; D remains unclear. This CDR3 is built from 16 residues. Germline-derived CDR1 and CDR2 are SGHTA and FQGNSA. CDR3 sequence reads: CASSQGRETSVSPLHS. The CDR3 nucleotides are TGCGCCAGCAGCCAAGGTCGGGAGACCTCGGTGTCACCCCTCCACTCT.

This clonotype was picked up many times. This chain links TRBV18 with TRBJ1-1; D possibly corresponds to TRBD1 (5 bases). The V and J ends lost 3 bases and 5 bases respectively, with 10 bases between them. Germline values: CDR1 KGHSH, CDR2 LQKENI. This CDR3 has 13 amino acids. CDR3 in amino acids: CASSPDGGTEAFF. As DNA, the CDR3 is TGTGCCAGCTCACCGGACGGGGGGACTGAAGCTTTCTTT.

The table lists this clonotype with many counts. The chain couples TRBV19 to TRBJ2-7, with D unclear. Germline CDR1 is LNHDA and CDR2 is SQIVND (reference sequence). Trimming left V 2 bases short and J 6 bases short, with 5 bases between. The CDR3 totals 11 residues. The CDR3 loop is CASSIYGEQYF. CDR3 in DNA: TGTGCCAGTAGTATATACGGCGAGCAGTACTTC.

Ten or more counts support this clonotype. This chain links TRBV4-1 with TRBJ1-5; no reliable D call. The V end lost 4 bases, the J end lost 5 bases, and 9 bases lay between the germline ends. The CDR3 spans 13 residues. The germline gives CDR1 MGHRA, CDR2 YSYEKL. The CDR3: CASSRAIDQPQHF. The CDR3 DNA reads TGCGCCAGCAGCCGCGCGATCGATCAGCCCCAGCATTTT.

The table lists this clonotype with many counts. CDR3 sequence: CATSRVSTADSNQPQHF. In DNA form, the CDR3 reads TGTGCCACCAGCAGAGTGAGTACAGCGGATAGCAATCAGCCCCAGCATTTT. The V call is TRBV15, the J call TRBJ1-5, with no clear D. From germline, CDR1 is LNHNV and CDR2 YYDKDF (reference sequence). Between the trimmed V and J ends, which lost 1 base and 0 bases, there was a span of 13 bases. The CDR3 sequence is 17 residues long.

This sequence joins TRBV7-2 and TRBJ1-2; perhaps TRBD1 as D (5 bases). Trimming cost V 3 bases and J 14 bases, with 22 bases left between them. The germline gives CDR1 SGHTA, CDR2 FQGNSA. CDR3 length: 14 residues. CDR3 residues: CASSFLSGTPAITF. The CDR3 DNA follows: TGTGCCAGCAGCTTCCTCAGCGGGACCCCCGCGATAACCTTC.

In its sample, this clonotype was seen many times. The chain combines TRBV28 with TRBJ1-2; D gene uncertain. Germline lookup yields CDR1 MDHEN and CDR2 SYDVKM. V was clipped by 7 bases and J by 7 bases, with 19 bases between them. The CDR3 is 14 amino acids. CDR3 DNA sequence: TGTGCCAGCACACGCGGACCCAGGAAGGGTGGCTACACCTTC. Protein: CASTRGPRKGGYTF.

The table lists this clonotype with many counts. The chain combines TRBV3-1 with TRBJ2-7, with D possibly called TRBD1 or TRBD2 (5 bases each). This CDR3 region has 15 residues. Trimming left V 0 bases short and J 5 bases short, with 14 bases between. In germline, CDR1 is LGHDT, CDR2 YNNKEL (reference sequence). CDR3 residues: CASSQDEGSWDEQYF. DNA of the CDR3: TGTGCCAGCAGCCAAGATGAGGGGAGCTGGGACGAGCAGTACTTC.

This clonotype was seen repeatedly, ten times or more. This may be a read error: a much more frequent sequence differs by one nucleotide. Here the CDR3 DNA reads TGTGCCAGCAGCCCCCGGTTTTACGGGCAGTACTTC. This codes for CASSPRFYGQYF. The chain has TRBV7-8 and TRBJ2-7; the D is unclear. There are 12 residues in the CDR3. The germline CDR1 and CDR2 sequences are SGHVS and FQNEAQ.

This clonotype was counted ten times or more. The CDR3 loop reads CASSLLTYPQKLFF. Here the CDR3 DNA reads TGTGCCAGCAGCTTACTCACATATCCCCAAAAACTGTTTTTT. This chain links TRBV7-6 with TRBJ1-4; D not certain. Trimming stripped 2 bases from V and 9 bases from J, with 13 bases between. Germline V gene lookup returns CDR1 SGHVS and CDR2 FNYEAQ. CDR3 length equals 14 residues.

The chain couples TRBV9 to TRBJ1-5; D is uncertain. The CDR3 loop spans 12 amino acids. Germline CDR1 reads SGDLS; CDR2 reads YYNGEE. The germline V and J ends were trimmed by 8 bases and 7 bases, with 13 bases remaining between them. CDR3 loop: CASSVHGQPQHF. The CDR3 coding sequence is TGTGCCAGTAGTGTCCACGGACAGCCCCAGCATTTT.

This clonotype was picked up many times. This rearrangement joins TRBV15 to TRBJ2-3; 7 bases are a match to TRBD2. Germline-derived CDR1 and CDR2 are LNHNV and YYDKDF (reference sequence). Unmatched junction bases numbered 3, after V lost 0 bases and J lost 0 bases. The CDR3 has 16 residues. The CDR3 bases are TGTGCCACCAGCAGAGACCCGGGAGGCAGCACAGATACGCAGTATTTT. Translated: CATSRDPGGSTDTQYF.